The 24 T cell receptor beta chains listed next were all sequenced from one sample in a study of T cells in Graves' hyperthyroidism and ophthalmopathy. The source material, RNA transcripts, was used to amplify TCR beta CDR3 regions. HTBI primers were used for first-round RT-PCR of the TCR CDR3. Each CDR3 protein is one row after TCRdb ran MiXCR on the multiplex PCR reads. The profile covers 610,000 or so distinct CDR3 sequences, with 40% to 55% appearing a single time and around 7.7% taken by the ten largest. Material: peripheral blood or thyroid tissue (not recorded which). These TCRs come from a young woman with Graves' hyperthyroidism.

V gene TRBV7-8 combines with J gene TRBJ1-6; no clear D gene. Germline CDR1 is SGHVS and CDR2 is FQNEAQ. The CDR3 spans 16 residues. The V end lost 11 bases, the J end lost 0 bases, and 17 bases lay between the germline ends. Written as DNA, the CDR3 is TGTGCCTGGGCGTGGGATTGGAGCTCCTATAATTCACCCCTCCACTTT. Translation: CAWAWDWSSYNSPLHF.

CDR3 sequence: CASSIVRPVRNNQPQHF. For the CDR3, the DNA is TGTGCCAGTAGTATAGTCCGTCCGGTACGGAACAATCAGCCCCAGCATTTT. The chain links TRBV19 to TRBJ1-5; D not resolved. Per germline, CDR1 LNHDA and CDR2 SQIVND (reference sequence). This CDR3 contains 17 residues. V gave up 1 base and J gave up 3 bases, with 16 bases separating them.

The CDR3 loop reads CASSRPWTSGRGANVLTF. The DNA of the CDR3 is TGTGCCAGCTCACGCCCATGGACTAGCGGGAGGGGGGCCAACGTCCTGACTTTC. The chain couples TRBV7-3 to TRBJ2-6, with 14 bases identical to TRBD2. The CDR3 is made up of 18 amino acids. Unmatched junction bases numbered 10, after V lost 8 bases and J lost 4 bases. Germline V gives CDR1 SGHTA, CDR2 FQGTGA.

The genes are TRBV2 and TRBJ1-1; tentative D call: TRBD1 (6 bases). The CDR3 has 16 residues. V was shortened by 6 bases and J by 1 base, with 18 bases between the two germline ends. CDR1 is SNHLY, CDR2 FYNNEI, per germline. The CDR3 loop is CASSLIAGAANTEAFF. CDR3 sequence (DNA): TGTGCCAGCAGCTTAATAGCGGGGGCGGCGAACACTGAAGCTTTCTTT. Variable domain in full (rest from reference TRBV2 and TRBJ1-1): EPEVTQTPSHQVTQMGQEVILRCVPISNHLYFYWYRQILGQKVEFLVSFYNNEISEKSEIFDDQFSVERPDGSNFTLKIRSTKLEDSAMYFCASSLIAGAANTEAFFGQGTRLTVV.

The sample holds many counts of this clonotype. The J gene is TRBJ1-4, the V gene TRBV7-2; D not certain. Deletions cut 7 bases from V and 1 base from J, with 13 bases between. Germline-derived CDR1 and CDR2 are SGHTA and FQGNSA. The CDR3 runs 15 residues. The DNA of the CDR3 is TGTGCCAGCACTCTAGCCGGCGTAACTAATGAAAAACTGTTTTTT. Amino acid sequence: CASTLAGVTNEKLFF.

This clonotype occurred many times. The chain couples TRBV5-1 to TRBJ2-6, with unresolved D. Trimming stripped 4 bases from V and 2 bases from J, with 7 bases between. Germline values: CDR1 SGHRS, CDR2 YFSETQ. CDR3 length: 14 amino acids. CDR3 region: CASSLTAGANVLTF. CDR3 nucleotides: TGCGCCAGCAGCCTTACAGCTGGGGCCAACGTCCTGACTTTC.

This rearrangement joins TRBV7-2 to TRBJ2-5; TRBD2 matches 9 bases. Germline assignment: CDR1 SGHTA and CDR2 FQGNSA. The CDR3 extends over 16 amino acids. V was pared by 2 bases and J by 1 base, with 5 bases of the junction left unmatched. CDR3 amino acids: CASSLSLAGLQETQYF. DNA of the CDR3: TGTGCCAGCAGCTTAAGCCTAGCGGGACTCCAAGAGACCCAGTACTTC.

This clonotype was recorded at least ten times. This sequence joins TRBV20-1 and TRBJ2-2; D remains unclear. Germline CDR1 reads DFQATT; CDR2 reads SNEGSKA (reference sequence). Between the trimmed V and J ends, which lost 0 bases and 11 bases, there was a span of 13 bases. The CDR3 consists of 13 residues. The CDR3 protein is CSARDLLHGELFF. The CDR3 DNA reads TGCAGTGCTAGAGATCTCCTCCACGGCGAGCTGTTTTTT.

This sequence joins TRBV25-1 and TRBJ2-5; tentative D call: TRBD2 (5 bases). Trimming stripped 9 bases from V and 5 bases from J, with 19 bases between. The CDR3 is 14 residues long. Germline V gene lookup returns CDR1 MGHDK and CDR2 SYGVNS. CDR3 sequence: CASPCHLARETQYF. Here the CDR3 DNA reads TGTGCCAGTCCCTGCCATCTAGCCCGGGAGACCCAGTACTTC.

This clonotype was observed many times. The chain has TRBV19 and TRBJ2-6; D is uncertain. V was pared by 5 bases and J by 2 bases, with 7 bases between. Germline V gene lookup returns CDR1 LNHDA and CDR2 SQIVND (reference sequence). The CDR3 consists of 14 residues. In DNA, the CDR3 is TGTGCCAGTAGTGGAACCGCTGGGGCCAACGTCCTGACTTTC. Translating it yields CASSGTAGANVLTF.

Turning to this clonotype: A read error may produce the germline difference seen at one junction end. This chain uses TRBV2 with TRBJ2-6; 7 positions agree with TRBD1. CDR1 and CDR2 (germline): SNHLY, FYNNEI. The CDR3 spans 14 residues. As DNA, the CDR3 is TGTGCCAGCAGTGAATTAACAGGGGCGAACGTCCTGACTTTC. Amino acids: CASSELTGANVLTF.

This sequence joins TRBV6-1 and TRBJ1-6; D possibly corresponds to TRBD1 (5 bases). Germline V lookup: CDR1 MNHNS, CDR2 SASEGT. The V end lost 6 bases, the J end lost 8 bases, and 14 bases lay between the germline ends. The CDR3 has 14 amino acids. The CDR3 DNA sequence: TGTGCCAGCAGGGAGGAGGGGTGGGATTCACCCCTCCACTTT. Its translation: CASREEGWDSPLHF.

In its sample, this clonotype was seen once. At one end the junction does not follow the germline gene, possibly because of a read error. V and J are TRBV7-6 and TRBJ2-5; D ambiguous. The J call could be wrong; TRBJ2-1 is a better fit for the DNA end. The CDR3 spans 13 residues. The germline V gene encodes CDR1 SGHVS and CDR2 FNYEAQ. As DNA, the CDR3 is TGCGCCAGCAGCCCAAGGGAAGGGAATGAGCAGTTCTTC. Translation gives CASSPREGNEQFF.

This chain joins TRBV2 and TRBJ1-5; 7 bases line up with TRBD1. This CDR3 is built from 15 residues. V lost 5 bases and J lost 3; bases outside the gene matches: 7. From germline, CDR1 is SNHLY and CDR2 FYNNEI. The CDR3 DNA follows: TGTGCCAGCAGTCATGGACAGGCGGACAATCAGCCCCAGCATTTT. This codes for CASSHGQADNQPQHF.

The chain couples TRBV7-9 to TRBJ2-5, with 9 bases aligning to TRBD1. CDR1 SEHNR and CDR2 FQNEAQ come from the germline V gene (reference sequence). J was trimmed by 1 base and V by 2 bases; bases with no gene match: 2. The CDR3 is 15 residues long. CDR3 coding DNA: TGTGCCAGCAGCTTATGGACAGGGGCCCAAGAGACCCAGTACTTC. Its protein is CASSLWTGAQETQYF.

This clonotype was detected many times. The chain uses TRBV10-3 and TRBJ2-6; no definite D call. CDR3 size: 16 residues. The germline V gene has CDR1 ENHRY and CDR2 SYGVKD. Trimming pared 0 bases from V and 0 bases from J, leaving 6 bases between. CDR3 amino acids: CAISESPYSGANVLTF. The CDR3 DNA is TGTGCCATCAGTGAGTCACCCTACTCTGGGGCCAACGTCCTGACTTTC.

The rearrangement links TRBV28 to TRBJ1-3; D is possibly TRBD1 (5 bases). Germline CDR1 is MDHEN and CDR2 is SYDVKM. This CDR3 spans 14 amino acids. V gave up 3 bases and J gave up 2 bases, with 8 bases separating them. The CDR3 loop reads CASSLVGPGNTIYF. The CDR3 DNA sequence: TGTGCCAGCAGTTTGGTGGGGCCTGGAAACACCATATATTTT.

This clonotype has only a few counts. The DNA of the CDR3 is TGTGCCAGCAGCTTGGCGGGTGCTGGCCACAATGAGCAGTTCTTC. This translates into CASSLAGAGHNEQFF. This chain joins TRBV5-4 and TRBJ2-1, with D uncertain. This CDR3 is built from 15 residues. V was trimmed by 0 bases and J by 5 bases, leaving 12 bases between them. CDR1 and CDR2 from the germline V gene are SGHNT and YYREEE (reference sequence). The whole variable domain, remainder taken from reference TRBV5-4 and TRBJ2-1, is ETGVTQSPTHLIKTRGQQVTLRCSSQSGHNTVSWYQQALGQGPQFIFQYYREEENGRGNFPPRFSGLQFPNYSSELNVNALELDDSALYLCASSLAGAGHNEQFFGPGTRLTVL.

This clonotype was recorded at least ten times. CDR3 loop: CASSLVGTTEAFF. In DNA form, the CDR3 reads TGTGCCAGCAGTTTGGTAGGGACCACTGAAGCTTTCTTT. The V call is TRBV27, the J call TRBJ1-1; D is perhaps TRBD1 (5 bases). CDR1 and CDR2 (germline): MNHEY, SMNVEV (reference sequence). The CDR3 runs to 13 residues. Trimming shortened V by 3 bases and J by 4 bases, and 9 bases separated the two germline ends.

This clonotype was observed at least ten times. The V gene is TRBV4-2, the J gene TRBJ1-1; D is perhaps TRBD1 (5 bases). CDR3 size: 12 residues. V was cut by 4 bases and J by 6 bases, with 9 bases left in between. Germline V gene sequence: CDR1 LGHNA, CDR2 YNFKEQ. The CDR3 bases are TGTGCCAGCAGCCTTACGGGGCCTGAAGCTTTCTTT. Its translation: CASSLTGPEAFF.

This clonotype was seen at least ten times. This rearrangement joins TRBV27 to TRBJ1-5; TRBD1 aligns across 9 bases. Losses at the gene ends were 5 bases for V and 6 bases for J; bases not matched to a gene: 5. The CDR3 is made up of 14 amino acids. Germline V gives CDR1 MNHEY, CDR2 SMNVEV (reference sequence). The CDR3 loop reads CASSHGTGFQPQHF. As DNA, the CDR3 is TGTGCCAGCAGTCACGGGACAGGGTTTCAGCCCCAGCATTTT.

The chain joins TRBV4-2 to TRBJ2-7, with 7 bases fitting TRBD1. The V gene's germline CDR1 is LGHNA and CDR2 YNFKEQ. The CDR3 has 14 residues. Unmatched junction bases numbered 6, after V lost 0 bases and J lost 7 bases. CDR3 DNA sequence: TGTGCCAGCAGCCAAGACCCTCCGACAGGGGAGCAGTACTTC. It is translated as CASSQDPPTGEQYF.

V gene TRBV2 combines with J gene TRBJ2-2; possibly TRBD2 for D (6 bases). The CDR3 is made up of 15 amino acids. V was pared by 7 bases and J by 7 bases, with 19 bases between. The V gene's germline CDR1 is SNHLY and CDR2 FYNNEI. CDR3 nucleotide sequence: TGTGCCAGCACTTATTTGCGGGGCCAAAGCGGGGAGCTGTTTTTT. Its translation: CASTYLRGQSGELFF.

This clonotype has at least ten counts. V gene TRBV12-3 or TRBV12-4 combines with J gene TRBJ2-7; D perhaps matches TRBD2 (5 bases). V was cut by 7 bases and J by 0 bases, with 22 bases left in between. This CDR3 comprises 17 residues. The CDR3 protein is CASTSGLGGPISYEQYF. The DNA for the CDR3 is TGTGCCAGCACCTCTGGCCTTGGCGGGCCGATCTCCTACGAGCAGTACTTC.